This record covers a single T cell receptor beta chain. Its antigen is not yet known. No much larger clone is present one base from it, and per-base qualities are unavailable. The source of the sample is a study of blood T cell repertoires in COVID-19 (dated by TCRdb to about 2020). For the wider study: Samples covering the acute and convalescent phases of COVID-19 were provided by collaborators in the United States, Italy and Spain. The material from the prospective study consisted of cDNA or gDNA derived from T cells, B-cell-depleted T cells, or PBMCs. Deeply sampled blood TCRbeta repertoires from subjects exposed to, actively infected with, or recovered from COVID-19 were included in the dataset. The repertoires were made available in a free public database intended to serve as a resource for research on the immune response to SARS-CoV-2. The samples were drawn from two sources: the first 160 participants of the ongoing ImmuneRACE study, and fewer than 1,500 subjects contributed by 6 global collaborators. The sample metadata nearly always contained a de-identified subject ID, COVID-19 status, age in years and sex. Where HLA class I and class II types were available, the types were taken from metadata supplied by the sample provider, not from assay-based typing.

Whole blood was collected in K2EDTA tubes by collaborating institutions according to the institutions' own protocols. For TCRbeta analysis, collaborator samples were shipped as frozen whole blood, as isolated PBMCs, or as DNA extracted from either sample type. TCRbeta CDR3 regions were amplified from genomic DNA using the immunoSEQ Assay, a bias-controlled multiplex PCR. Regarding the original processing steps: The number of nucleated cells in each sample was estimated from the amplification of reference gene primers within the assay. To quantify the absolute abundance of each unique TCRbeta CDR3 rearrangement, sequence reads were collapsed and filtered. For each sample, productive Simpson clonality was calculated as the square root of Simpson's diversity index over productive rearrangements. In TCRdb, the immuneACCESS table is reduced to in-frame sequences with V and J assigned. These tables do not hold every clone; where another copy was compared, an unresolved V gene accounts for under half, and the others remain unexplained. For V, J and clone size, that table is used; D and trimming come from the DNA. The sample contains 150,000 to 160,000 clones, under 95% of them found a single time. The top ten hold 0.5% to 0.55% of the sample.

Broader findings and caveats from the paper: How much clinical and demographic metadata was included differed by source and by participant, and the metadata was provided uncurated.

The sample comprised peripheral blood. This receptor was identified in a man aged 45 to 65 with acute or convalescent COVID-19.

The base sequence is TGTGCCAGCAGCGGGGAAGGACTAGCTTCCGGGGAGCTGTTTTTT. It translates to CASSGEGLASGELFF. This chain joins TRBV7-3 to TRBJ2-2; 8 middle bases align to TRBD2. Clipping removes 5 bases from V and 6 bases from J, with 8 as the unmatched junction base count. The CDR3 has 15 amino acids, counting the end cysteine and phenylalanine. The retained sequence is limited to the CDR3, 45 bases, with the frame set at the first base. As encoded in the germline V gene, CDR1 is SGHTA while CDR2 is FQGTGA.